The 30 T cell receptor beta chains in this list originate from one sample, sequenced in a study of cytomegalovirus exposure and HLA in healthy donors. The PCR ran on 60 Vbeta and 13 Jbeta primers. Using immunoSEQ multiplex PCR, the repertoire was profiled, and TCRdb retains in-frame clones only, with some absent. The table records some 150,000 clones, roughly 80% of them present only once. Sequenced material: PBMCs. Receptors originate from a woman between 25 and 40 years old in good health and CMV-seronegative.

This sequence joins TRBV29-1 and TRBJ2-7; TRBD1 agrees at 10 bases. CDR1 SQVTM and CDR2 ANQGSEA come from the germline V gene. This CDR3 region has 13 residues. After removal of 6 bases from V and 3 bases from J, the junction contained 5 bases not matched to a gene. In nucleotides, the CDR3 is TGCAGCGTAACGGGACAGGGGAACTACGAGCAGTACTTC. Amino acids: CSVTGQGNYEQYF.

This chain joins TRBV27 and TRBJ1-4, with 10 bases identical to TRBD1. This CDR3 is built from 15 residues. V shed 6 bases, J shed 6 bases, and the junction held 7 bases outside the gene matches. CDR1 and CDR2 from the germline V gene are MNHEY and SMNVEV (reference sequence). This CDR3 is CASSPTTGGYEKLFF. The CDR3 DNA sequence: TGTGCCAGCAGCCCGACGACAGGGGGCTATGAAAAACTGTTTTTT.

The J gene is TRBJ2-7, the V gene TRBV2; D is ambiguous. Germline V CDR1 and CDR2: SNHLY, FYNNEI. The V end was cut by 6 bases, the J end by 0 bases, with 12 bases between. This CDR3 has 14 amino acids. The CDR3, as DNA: TGTGCCAGCAGCCGCGAGATGAGCTCCTACGAGCAGTACTTC. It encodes CASSREMSSYEQYF.

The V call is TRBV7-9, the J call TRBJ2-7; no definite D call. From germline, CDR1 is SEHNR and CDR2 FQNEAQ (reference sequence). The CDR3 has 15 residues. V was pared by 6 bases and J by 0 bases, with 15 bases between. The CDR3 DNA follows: TGTGCCAGCAGATCCATGCGGATTAGCTCCTACGAGCAGTACTTC. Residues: CASRSMRISSYEQYF.

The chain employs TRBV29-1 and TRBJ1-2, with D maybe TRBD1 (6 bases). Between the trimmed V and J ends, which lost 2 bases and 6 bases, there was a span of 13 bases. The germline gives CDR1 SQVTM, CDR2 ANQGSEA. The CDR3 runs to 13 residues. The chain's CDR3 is CSVELGGADGYTF. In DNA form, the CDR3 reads TGCAGCGTTGAATTGGGGGGGGCGGATGGCTACACCTTC.

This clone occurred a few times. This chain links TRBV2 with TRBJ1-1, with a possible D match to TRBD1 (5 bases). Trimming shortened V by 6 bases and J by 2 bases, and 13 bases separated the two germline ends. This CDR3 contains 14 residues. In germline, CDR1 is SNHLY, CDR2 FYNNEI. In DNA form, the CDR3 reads TGTGCCAGCAGGAAGGGGACTGTTAACACTGAAGCTTTCTTT. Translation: CASRKGTVNTEAFF.

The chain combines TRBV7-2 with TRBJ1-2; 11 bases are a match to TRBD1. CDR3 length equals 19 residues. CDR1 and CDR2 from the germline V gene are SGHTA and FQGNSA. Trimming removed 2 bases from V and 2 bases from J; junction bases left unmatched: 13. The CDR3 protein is CASSLLISGGTGGNYGYTF. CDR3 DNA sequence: TGTGCCAGCAGCTTATTAATATCTGGAGGGACAGGGGGGAACTATGGCTACACCTTC.

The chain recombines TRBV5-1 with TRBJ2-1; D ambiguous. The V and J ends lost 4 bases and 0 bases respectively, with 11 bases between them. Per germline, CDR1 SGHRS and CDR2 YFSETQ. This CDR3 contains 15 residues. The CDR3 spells CASSKTQASYNEQFF. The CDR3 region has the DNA TGCGCCAGCAGCAAAACTCAAGCCTCCTACAATGAGCAGTTCTTC.

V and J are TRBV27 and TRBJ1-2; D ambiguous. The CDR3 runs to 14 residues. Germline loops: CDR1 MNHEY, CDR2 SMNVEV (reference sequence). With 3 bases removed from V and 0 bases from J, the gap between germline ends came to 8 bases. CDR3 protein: CASSFSRANYGYTF. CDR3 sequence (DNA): TGTGCCAGCAGTTTCTCGAGAGCTAACTATGGCTACACCTTC.

CDR3 loop: CASSLRGSGRYNEQFF. The CDR3 nucleotides are TGTGCCAGCAGCTTAAGGGGTAGCGGGAGATACAATGAGCAGTTCTTC. The chain joins TRBV11-2 to TRBJ2-1; 9 bases align to TRBD2. The CDR3 has 16 amino acids. Germline CDR1 and CDR2: SGHAT and FQNNGV. After removal of 2 bases from V and 4 bases from J, the junction contained 6 bases not matched to a gene.

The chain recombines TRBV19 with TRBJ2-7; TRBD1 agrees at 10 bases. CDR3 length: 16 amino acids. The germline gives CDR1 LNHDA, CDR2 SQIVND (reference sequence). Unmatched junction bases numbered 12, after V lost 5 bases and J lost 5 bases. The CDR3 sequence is CASSLSPGQGFNEQYF. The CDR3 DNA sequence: TGTGCCAGTAGTCTTAGTCCGGGACAGGGGTTCAACGAGCAGTACTTC.

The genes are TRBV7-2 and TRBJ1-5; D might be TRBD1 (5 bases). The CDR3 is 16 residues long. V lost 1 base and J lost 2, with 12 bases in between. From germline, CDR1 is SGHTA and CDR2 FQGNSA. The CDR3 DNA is TGTGCCAGCAGCTTAGGGGGGGATCCCCGCAATCAGCCCCAGCATTTT. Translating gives CASSLGGDPRNQPQHF.

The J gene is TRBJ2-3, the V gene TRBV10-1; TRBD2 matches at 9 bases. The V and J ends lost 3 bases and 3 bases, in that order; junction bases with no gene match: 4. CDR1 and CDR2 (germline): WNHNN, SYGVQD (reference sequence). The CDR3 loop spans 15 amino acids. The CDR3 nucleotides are TGCGCCAGCAGTGATCCTAGCGGGGCTACAGATACGCAGTATTTT. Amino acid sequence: CASSDPSGATDTQYF.

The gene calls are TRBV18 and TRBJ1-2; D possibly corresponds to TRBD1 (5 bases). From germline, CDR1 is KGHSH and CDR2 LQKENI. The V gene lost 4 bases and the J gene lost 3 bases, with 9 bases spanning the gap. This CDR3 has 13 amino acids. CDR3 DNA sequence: TGTGCCAGCTCACGGGGGGTAGACTATGGCTACACCTTC. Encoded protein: CASSRGVDYGYTF.

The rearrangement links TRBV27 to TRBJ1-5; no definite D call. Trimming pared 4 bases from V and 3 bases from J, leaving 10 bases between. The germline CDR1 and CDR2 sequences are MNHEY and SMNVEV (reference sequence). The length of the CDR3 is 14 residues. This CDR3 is CASSSRGLNQPQHF. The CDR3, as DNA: TGTGCCAGCAGTTCAAGAGGGCTCAATCAGCCCCAGCATTTT.

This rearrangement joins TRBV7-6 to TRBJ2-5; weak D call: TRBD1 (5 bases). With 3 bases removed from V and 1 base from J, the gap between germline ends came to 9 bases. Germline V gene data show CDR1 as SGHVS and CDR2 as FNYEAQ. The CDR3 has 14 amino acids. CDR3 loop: CASSFPGPQETQYF. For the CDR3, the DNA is TGTGCCAGCAGCTTCCCAGGGCCCCAAGAGACCCAGTACTTC.

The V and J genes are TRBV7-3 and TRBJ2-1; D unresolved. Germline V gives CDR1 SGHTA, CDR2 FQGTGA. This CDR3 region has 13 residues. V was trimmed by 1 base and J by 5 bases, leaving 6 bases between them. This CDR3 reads CASSLSRDNEQFF. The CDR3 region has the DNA TGTGCCAGCAGCTTAAGTAGAGACAATGAGCAGTTCTTC.

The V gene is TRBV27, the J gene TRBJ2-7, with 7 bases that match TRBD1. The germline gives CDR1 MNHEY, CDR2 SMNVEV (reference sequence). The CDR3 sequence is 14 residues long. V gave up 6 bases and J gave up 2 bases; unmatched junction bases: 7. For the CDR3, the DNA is TGTGCCAGCAGAATACAGGGGTCAGCCTACGAGCAGTACTTC. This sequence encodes CASRIQGSAYEQYF.

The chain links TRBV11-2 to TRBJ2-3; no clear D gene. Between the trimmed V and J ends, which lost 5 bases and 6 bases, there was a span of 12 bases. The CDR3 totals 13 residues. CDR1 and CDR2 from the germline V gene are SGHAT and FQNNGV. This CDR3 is CASSGHLQDTQYF. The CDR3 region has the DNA TGTGCCAGCAGCGGTCACCTTCAGGATACGCAGTATTTT.

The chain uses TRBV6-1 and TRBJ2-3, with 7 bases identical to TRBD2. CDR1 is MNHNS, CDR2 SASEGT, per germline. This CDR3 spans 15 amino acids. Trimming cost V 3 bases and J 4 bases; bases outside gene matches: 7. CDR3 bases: TGTGCCAGCAGTGACAATAGCGGGTCCGCAGATACGCAGTATTTT. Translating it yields CASSDNSGSADTQYF.

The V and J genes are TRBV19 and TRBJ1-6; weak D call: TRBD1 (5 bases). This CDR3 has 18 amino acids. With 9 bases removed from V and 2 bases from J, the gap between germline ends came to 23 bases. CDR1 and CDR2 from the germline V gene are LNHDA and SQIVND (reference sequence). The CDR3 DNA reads TGTGCCAGCGCTCCCCCAGGGTTCGCAGGACCCTATAATTCACCCCTCCACTTT. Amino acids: CASAPPGFAGPYNSPLHF.

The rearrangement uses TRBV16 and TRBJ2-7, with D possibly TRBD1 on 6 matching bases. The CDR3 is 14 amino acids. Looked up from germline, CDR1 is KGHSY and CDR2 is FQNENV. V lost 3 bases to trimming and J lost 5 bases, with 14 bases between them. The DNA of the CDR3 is TGTGCCAGCAGCCAGTTCCAGGGGTCGGACGAGCAGTACTTC. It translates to CASSQFQGSDEQYF.

The CDR3 sequence: CASSLDRGDDEQYF. CDR3 DNA sequence: TGCGCCAGCAGCTTGGATCGGGGGGACGACGAGCAGTACTTC. The genes are TRBV5-1 and TRBJ2-7; 7 nucleotides match TRBD2. The V gene's germline CDR1 is SGHRS and CDR2 YFSETQ. V dropped 0 bases and J dropped 5; count of bases not matched to a gene: 5. This CDR3 contains 14 residues. Complete variable domain (other parts from reference TRBV5-1 and TRBJ2-7): KAGVTQTPRYLIKTRGQQVTLSCSPISGHRSVSWYQQTPGQGLQFLFEYFSETQRNKGNFPGRFSGRQFSNSRSEMNVSTLELGDSALYLCASSLDRGDDEQYFGPGTRLTVT.

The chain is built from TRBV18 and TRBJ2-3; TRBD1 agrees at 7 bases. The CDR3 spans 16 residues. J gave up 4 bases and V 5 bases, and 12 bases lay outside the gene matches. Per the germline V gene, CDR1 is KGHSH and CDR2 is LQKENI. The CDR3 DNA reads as TGTGCCAGCTCAAGCACCAGGGGGTTGACCGCAGATACGCAGTATTTT. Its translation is CASSSTRGLTADTQYF. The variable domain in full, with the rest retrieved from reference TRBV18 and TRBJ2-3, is NAGVMQNPRHLVRRRGQEARLRCSPMKGHSHVYWYRQLPEEGLKFMVYLQKENIIDESGMPKERFSAEFPKEGPSILRIQQVVRGDSAAYFCASSSTRGLTADTQYFGPGTRLTVL.

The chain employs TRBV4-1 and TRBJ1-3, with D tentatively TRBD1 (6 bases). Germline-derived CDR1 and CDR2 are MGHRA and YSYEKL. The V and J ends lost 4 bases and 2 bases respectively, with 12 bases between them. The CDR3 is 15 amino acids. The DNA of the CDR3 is TGCGCCAGCAGCCTCACCCGGGACACTGGAAACACCATATATTTT. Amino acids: CASSLTRDTGNTIYF.

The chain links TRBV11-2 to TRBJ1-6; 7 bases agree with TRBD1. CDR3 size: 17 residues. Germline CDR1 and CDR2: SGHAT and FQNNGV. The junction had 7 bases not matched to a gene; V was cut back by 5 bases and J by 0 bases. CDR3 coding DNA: TGTGCCAGCAGCAGCATCCGGGACAGCTCCTATAATTCACCCCTCCACTTT. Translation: CASSSIRDSSYNSPLHF.

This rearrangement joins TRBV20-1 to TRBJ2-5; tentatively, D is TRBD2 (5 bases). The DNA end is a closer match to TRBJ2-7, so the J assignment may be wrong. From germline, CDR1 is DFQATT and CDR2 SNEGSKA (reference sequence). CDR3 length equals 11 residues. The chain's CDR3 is CSVRTSYEQYF. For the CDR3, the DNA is TGCAGTGTGAGGACTTCCTACGAGCAGTACTTC.

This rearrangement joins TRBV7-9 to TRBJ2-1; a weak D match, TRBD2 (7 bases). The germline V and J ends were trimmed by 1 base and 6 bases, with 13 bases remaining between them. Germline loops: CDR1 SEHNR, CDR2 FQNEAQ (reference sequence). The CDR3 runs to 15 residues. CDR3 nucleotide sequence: TGTGCCAGCAGCTTAGGGGGGGGGCCCCGCAATGAGCAGTTCTTC. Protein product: CASSLGGGPRNEQFF.

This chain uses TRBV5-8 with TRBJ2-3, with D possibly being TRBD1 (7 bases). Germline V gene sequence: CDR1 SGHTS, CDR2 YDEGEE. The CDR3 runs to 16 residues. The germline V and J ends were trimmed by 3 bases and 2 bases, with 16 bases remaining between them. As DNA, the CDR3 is TGTGCCAGCAGCTCGAGGGGGCGCGGGGCCACAGATACGCAGTATTTT. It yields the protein CASSSRGRGATDTQYF.

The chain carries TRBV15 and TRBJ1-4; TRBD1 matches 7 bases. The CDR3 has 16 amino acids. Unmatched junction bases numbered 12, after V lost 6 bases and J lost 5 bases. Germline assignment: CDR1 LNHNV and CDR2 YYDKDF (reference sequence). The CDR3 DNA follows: TGTGCCACCAGTAGAAATAGGGGACAGCCGAATGAAAAACTGTTTTTT. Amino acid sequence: CATSRNRGQPNEKLFF. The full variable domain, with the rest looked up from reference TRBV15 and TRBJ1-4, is DAMVIQNPRYQVTQFGKPVTLSCSQTLNHNVMYWYQQKSSQAPKLLFHYYDKDFNNEADTPDNFQSRRPNTSFCFLDIRSPGLGDTAMYLCATSRNRGQPNEKLFFGSGTQLSVL.